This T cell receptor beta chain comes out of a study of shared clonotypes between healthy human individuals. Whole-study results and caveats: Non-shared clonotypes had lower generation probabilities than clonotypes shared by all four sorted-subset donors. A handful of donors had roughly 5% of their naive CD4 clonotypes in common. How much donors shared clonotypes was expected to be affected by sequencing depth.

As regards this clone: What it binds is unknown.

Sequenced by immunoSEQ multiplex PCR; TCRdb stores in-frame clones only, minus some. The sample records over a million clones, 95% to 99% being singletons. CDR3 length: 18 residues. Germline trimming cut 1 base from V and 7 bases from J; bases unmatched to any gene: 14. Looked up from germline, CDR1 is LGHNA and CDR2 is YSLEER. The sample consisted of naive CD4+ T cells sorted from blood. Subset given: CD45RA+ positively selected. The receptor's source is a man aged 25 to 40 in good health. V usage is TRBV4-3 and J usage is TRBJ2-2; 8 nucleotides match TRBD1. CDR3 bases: TGCGCCAGCAGCCAAGCTGCAGAGGACAGGGCGTTGAGCGGGGAGCTGTTTTTT. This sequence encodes CASSQAAEDRALSGELFF.